These 17 T cell receptor beta chains share one sample of origin, sequenced in a study of blood T cell repertoires in COVID-19. Using immunoSEQ multiplex PCR, the repertoire was profiled, and TCRdb retains in-frame clones only, with some absent. The sample consists of over 250,000 clones, over 75% of them appearing once. What was sequenced was peripheral blood. These receptor sequences come from a woman in her twenties or thirties with acute or convalescent COVID-19.

The chain recombines TRBV20-1 with TRBJ1-2; tentative D call: TRBD1 (6 bases). The V and J ends lost 6 bases and 8 bases respectively, with 13 bases between them. Germline assignment: CDR1 DFQATT and CDR2 SNEGSKA (reference sequence). The CDR3 totals 11 residues. CDR3 sequence: CSAPRQAGYTF. CDR3 bases: TGCAGTGCACCCCGACAGGCCGGCTACACCTTC.

This chain links TRBV29-1 with TRBJ1-4, with 10 bases identical to TRBD1. V lost 7 bases, J lost 7 bases, and 3 bases stayed unmatched. This CDR3 contains 12 residues. Germline CDR1 SQVTM, CDR2 ANQGSEA. CDR3 sequence reads: CSARDRGEKLFF. The CDR3 region has the DNA TGCAGCGCCCGGGACAGGGGTGAAAAACTGTTTTTT.

The rearrangement joins TRBV24-1 to TRBJ2-1; D not certain. Trimming removed 3 bases at V and 5 bases at J, with 16 bases between. CDR1 and CDR2 from the germline V gene are KGHDR and SFDVKD. There are 16 residues in the CDR3. The CDR3 DNA reads as TGTGCCACCAGTGATCCTCAAATTGTCCTAAACAATGAGCAGTTCTTC. This translates into CATSDPQIVLNNEQFF.

This clone was counted once. The chain has TRBV7-6 and TRBJ2-7; unclear D gene. V was pared by 5 bases and J by 0 bases, with 17 bases between. Germline CDR1 and CDR2: SGHVS and FNYEAQ. The CDR3 contains 16 residues. The DNA of the CDR3 is TGTGCCAGCAGCCCTGCCTCGCTCTCCAGCTCCTACGAGCAGTACTTC. This gives the protein CASSPASLSSSYEQYF. The variable domain in full, completed from reference TRBV7-6 and TRBJ2-7, reads GAGVSQSPRYKVTKRGQDVALRCDPISGHVSLYWYRQALGQGPEFLTYFNYEAQQDKSGLPNDRFSAERPEGSISTLTIQRTEQRDSAMYRCASSPASLSSSYEQYFGPGTRLTVT.

The rearrangement links TRBV5-6 to TRBJ2-7; 8 positions match TRBD2. After removal of 4 bases from V and 2 bases from J, the junction contained 8 bases not matched to a gene. This CDR3 comprises 15 residues. Germline V CDR1 and CDR2: SGHDT, YYEEEE. The CDR3: CASSPLGGGAYEQYF. CDR3 nucleotide sequence: TGTGCCAGCAGCCCCCTCGGGGGGGGCGCCTACGAGCAGTACTTC.

The chain combines TRBV27 with TRBJ2-1, with D tentatively TRBD2 (5 bases). CDR1 and CDR2 from the germline V gene are MNHEY and SMNVEV (reference sequence). Between the trimmed V and J ends, which lost 8 bases and 7 bases, there was a span of 15 bases. The CDR3 extends over 13 amino acids. The CDR3 region is CASLARSGNEQFF. Written as DNA, the CDR3 is TGTGCCAGCCTAGCACGGAGTGGAAATGAGCAGTTCTTC.

The V gene is TRBV12-3 or TRBV12-4, the J gene TRBJ1-1; D is perhaps TRBD1 (5 bases). This CDR3 is 13 amino acids long. Trimming removed 3 bases from V and 6 bases from J, with 11 bases in between. DNA for the CDR3: TGTGCCAGCAGTTTTCCAGGGTTCGCTGAAGCTTTCTTT. Protein: CASSFPGFAEAFF.

This clone was picked up one time. The chain couples TRBV27 to TRBJ2-2, with D possibly TRBD2 on 6 matching bases. The germline V gene has CDR1 MNHEY and CDR2 SMNVEV (reference sequence). Between the trimmed V and J ends, which lost 3 bases and 6 bases, there was a span of 11 bases. The CDR3 contains 14 residues. The CDR3 loop reads CASSFTSTAGELFF. DNA of the CDR3: TGTGCCAGCAGTTTTACTAGCACGGCCGGGGAGCTGTTTTTT.

This clone occurred once. The genes are TRBV27 and TRBJ2-1, with 8 nucleotides matching TRBD1. With 1 base clipped from V and 2 bases from J, the junction kept 4 bases outside the gene matches. This CDR3 has 16 amino acids. CDR1 MNHEY and CDR2 SMNVEV come from the germline V gene (reference sequence). The CDR3: CASSLLVRGPYNEQFF. The CDR3 nucleotides are TGTGCCAGCAGTTTATTGGTCAGGGGGCCCTACAATGAGCAGTTCTTC.

This clone was recorded many times. The chain combines TRBV2 with TRBJ2-7; D might be TRBD2 (5 bases). Trimming shortened V by 4 bases and J by 2 bases, and 15 bases separated the two germline ends. There are 15 residues in the CDR3. Looked up from germline, CDR1 is SNHLY and CDR2 is FYNNEI. The CDR3 DNA follows: TGTGCCAGCAGTGTGGAAGCGGCACGGGCCTACGAGCAGTACTTC. Protein: CASSVEAARAYEQYF.

This sequence joins TRBV5-6 and TRBJ1-6; D gene unclear. The CDR3 sequence is 16 residues long. Trimming removed 2 bases from V and 0 bases from J, with 9 bases in between. Per the germline V gene, CDR1 is SGHDT and CDR2 is YYEEEE. CDR3 coding DNA: TGTGCCAGCAGCTTTGTAGGGAGCTCCTATAATTCACCCCTCCACTTT. Its protein is CASSFVGSSYNSPLHF.

The genes are TRBV5-8 and TRBJ2-7, with D perhaps TRBD2 (6 bases). CDR1 is SGHTS, CDR2 YDEGEE, per germline. Trimming removed 3 bases at V and 5 bases at J, with 24 bases between. CDR3 length: 17 residues. The CDR3 DNA follows: TGTGCCAGCAGCTCACCCGACATTGCGGGGATCTCTAACGAGCAGTACTTC. It codes for CASSSPDIAGISNEQYF.

The genes are TRBV3-1 (or the pseudogene TRBV3-2) and TRBJ1-1; a weak D match, TRBD1 (6 bases). The CDR3 has 15 residues. Germline V gene lookup returns CDR1 LGHDT and CDR2 YNNKEL (reference sequence). V was shortened by 5 bases and J by 0 bases, with 13 bases between the two germline ends. CDR3 DNA sequence: TGTGCCAGCAGCTACCCCGGACAGTTGAACACTGAAGCTTTCTTT. Its protein product is CASSYPGQLNTEAFF.

This clone was observed a handful of times. This chain uses TRBV6-5 with TRBJ1-1, with 7 bases matching TRBD1. Germline V lookup: CDR1 MNHEY, CDR2 SVGAGI. The J segment lost 4 bases and the V segment lost 8 bases, leaving 7 bases of the junction unmatched. The CDR3 has 13 residues. CDR3 amino acids: CASRRGRFTEAFF. CDR3 nucleotides: TGTGCCAGCCGGAGGGGGCGGTTCACTGAAGCTTTCTTT.

V and J are TRBV7-2 and TRBJ2-7, with 9 bases lining up with TRBD2. This CDR3 comprises 18 residues. J lost 5 bases, V lost 0 bases, and 14 bases had no gene match. Per germline, CDR1 SGHTA and CDR2 FQGNSA. The CDR3 loop is CASSLAGGAGGRGHEQYF. CDR3 DNA sequence: TGTGCCAGCAGCTTAGCAGGGGGAGCGGGAGGAAGGGGCCACGAGCAGTACTTC.

The genes are TRBV3-1 (or the pseudogene TRBV3-2) and TRBJ2-2; 8 bases map to TRBD1. The CDR3 runs to 14 residues. The ends lost 2 bases at V and 6 bases at J; junction bases unmatched: 2. From germline, CDR1 is LGHDT and CDR2 YNNKEL (reference sequence). The CDR3 DNA follows: TGTGCCAGCAGCCAACAACAGGGGGCCGGGGAGCTGTTTTTT. Translating it yields CASSQQQGAGELFF.

The rearrangement links TRBV3-1 (or the pseudogene TRBV3-2) to TRBJ2-7, with 9 bases fitting TRBD2. Germline V lookup: CDR1 LGHDT, CDR2 YNNKEL (reference sequence). Trimming took 8 bases from V and 4 from J; bases not matched to a gene: 9. The CDR3 extends over 14 amino acids. In DNA, the CDR3 is TGTGCCAGCGCGACTAGCGGAAAACTGTACGAGCAGTACTTC. Translating gives CASATSGKLYEQYF.